The source of this TCR beta chain is a study of neoadjuvant anti-PD-1 for oral cavity cancer. Study information: Before surgery, most patients got three to four biweekly 3 mg/kg nivolumab doses. Patients without progression got a fourth dose around day 43.

Sequenced by immunoSEQ multiplex PCR; TCRdb stores in-frame clones only, minus some. Of some 17,000 clones in the sample, approximately 65% were seen once. Trimming shortened V by 0 bases and J by 8 bases, and 7 bases separated the two germline ends. CDR1 MNHNS and CDR2 SASEGT come from the germline V gene. The length of the CDR3 is 12 residues. This specimen consisted of PBMCs, obtained before nivolumab (anti-PD-1) treatment. The chain combines TRBV6-1 with TRBJ1-1; D is unclear. The source is a person aged 40-85 years with oral cavity squamous cell carcinoma. The CDR3 DNA is TGTGCCAGCAGTGAAGCGGGTGAAGAAGCTTTCTTT. As protein: CASSEAGEEAFF.